One sample yielded the 29 T cell receptor beta chains listed below, sequenced in a study of radiotherapy plus CTLA-4 blockade in lung cancer. Profiling relied on immunoSEQ multiplex PCR, and the TCRdb table lists in-frame clones only, not all of them. The sample consists of around 45,000 clones, around 69% of them appearing once. The specimen comprised peripheral blood, sampled from a patient treated with radiotherapy plus ipilimumab. All receptors come from a human donor with non-small cell lung cancer who had stable disease on radiotherapy plus ipilimumab.

In this sample, this clone turned up a few times. The chain uses TRBV5-1 and TRBJ2-7; D may be TRBD2 (6 bases). The germline V and J ends were trimmed by 6 bases and 7 bases, with 20 bases remaining between them. The CDR3 contains 14 residues. In germline, CDR1 is SGHRS, CDR2 YFSETQ. The CDR3: CASTPIQGAGEQYF. Here the CDR3 DNA reads TGCGCCAGCACCCCGATCCAGGGTGCGGGAGAGCAGTACTTC.

This clone was counted between two and nine times. The gene calls are TRBV7-7 and TRBJ2-2; the match to TRBD1 covers 8 bases. The junction had 2 bases not matched to a gene; V was cut back by 7 bases and J by 4 bases. Per germline, CDR1 SSHAT and CDR2 FNYEAQ (reference sequence). The CDR3 has 13 residues. CDR3 bases: TGTGCCAGCACGGGACAGGTCACCGGGGAGCTGTTTTTT. As protein: CASTGQVTGELFF.

The chain has TRBV2 and TRBJ1-1; D call uncertain. The CDR3 is 11 amino acids. Between the trimmed V and J ends, which lost 7 bases and 6 bases, there was a span of 9 bases. Germline CDR1 is SNHLY and CDR2 is FYNNEI. The CDR3 nucleotides are TGTGCCAGCACCCTTCCCGCTGAAGCTTTCTTT. This sequence encodes CASTLPAEAFF.

This clone was counted once. The CDR3 sequence is CAGKDRHNEQFF. In DNA, the CDR3 is TGTGCCGGAAAAGACAGACACAATGAGCAGTTCTTC. The gene calls are TRBV6-6 and TRBJ2-1; D perhaps matches TRBD1 (5 bases). The germline CDR1 and CDR2 sequences are MNHNY and SVGAGI (reference sequence). V was cut by 11 bases and J by 5 bases, with 13 bases left in between. CDR3 length: 12 residues.

The rearrangement joins TRBV7-9 to TRBJ2-7, with D perhaps being TRBD1 or TRBD2 (5 bases each). Germline V gene data show CDR1 as SEHNR and CDR2 as FQNEAQ (reference sequence). This CDR3 has 15 residues. Trimming took off 5 bases at V and 2 bases at J, with 16 bases between the two ends. CDR3 sequence: CASSPRDGRPYEQYF. The DNA for the CDR3 is TGTGCCAGCAGCCCTAGGGACGGAAGACCCTACGAGCAGTACTTC.

This chain links TRBV30 with TRBJ1-1; D gene uncertain. The germline V and J ends were trimmed by 2 bases and 0 bases, with 4 bases remaining between them. Germline CDR1 reads GTSNPN; CDR2 reads SVGIG (reference sequence). This CDR3 region has 12 residues. The CDR3 DNA follows: TGTGCCTGGAGTTTAGTGAACACTGAAGCTTTCTTT. Amino acid sequence: CAWSLVNTEAFF. The variable domain in full, completed from reference TRBV30 and TRBJ1-1, reads SQTIHQWPATLVQPVGSPLSLECTVEGTSNPNLYWYRQAAGRGLQLLFYSVGIGQISSEVPQNLSASRPQDRQFILSSKKLLLSDSGFYLCAWSLVNTEAFFGQGTRLTVV.

The V gene is TRBV7-2, the J gene TRBJ1-4; D is undetermined. With 1 base removed from V and 7 bases from J, the gap between germline ends came to 7 bases. This CDR3 region has 13 residues. Germline loops: CDR1 SGHTA, CDR2 FQGNSA. The CDR3 here is CASSLGAFEKLFF. DNA of the CDR3: TGTGCCAGCAGCTTAGGCGCCTTTGAAAAACTGTTTTTT.

V gene TRBV19 combines with J gene TRBJ2-1, with D hard to call. Germline assignment: CDR1 LNHDA and CDR2 SQIVND (reference sequence). CDR3 length: 14 amino acids. The V and J ends lost 1 base and 5 bases respectively, with 9 bases between them. CDR3 sequence reads: CASSIGRINNEQFF. The CDR3 DNA is TGTGCCAGTAGTATAGGGAGAATAAACAATGAGCAGTTCTTC. The full variable domain, with the rest looked up from reference TRBV19 and TRBJ2-1, is DGGITQSPKYLFRKEGQNVTLSCEQNLNHDAMYWYRQDPGQGLRLIYYSQIVNDFQKGDIAEGYSVSREKKESFPLTVTSAQKNPTAFYLCASSIGRINNEQFFGPGTRLTVL.

The chain is built from TRBV18 and TRBJ2-7; D might be TRBD1 (5 bases). Germline V gives CDR1 KGHSH, CDR2 LQKENI. The CDR3 runs 16 residues. V lost 5 bases and J 2 bases, leaving 19 bases between the germline ends. The chain's CDR3 is CASSSNAGSTTYEQYV. CDR3 sequence (DNA): TGTGCCAGCTCATCAAACGCAGGGTCAACCACCTACGAGCAGTACGTC.

The chain is built from TRBV30 and TRBJ1-1; D is uncertain. In germline, CDR1 is GTSNPN, CDR2 SVGIG (reference sequence). There are 11 residues in the CDR3. V was pared by 5 bases and J by 5 bases, with 9 bases between. CDR3 bases: TGTGCCTGGGTAATGGGTACTGAAGCTTTCTTT. Translating it yields CAWVMGTEAFF. The variable domain in full, with the rest retrieved from reference TRBV30 and TRBJ1-1, is SQTIHQWPATLVQPVGSPLSLECTVEGTSNPNLYWYRQAAGRGLQLLFYSVGIGQISSEVPQNLSASRPQDRQFILSSKKLLLSDSGFYLCAWVMGTEAFFGQGTRLTVV.

This clone was counted only a few times. The genes are TRBV28 and TRBJ2-3; tentatively, D is TRBD1 or TRBD2 (6 bases each). Trimming removed 4 bases at V and 5 bases at J, with 16 bases between. Germline CDR1 MDHEN, CDR2 SYDVKM. This CDR3 has 15 amino acids. Here the CDR3 DNA reads TGTGCCAGCAGTTCCGGGGGCCTCCGGGTAGATACGCAGTATTTT. It translates to CASSSGGLRVDTQYF.

This clone rates as medium-sized. The rearrangement links TRBV6-4 to TRBJ2-2, with D tentatively TRBD2 (6 bases). Trimming took off 6 bases at V and 5 bases at J, with 19 bases between the two ends. Germline CDR1 reads MRHNA; CDR2 reads SNTAGT. CDR3 length: 16 residues. CDR3 nucleotides: TGTGCCAGCAGCCCTGGCACCTTGGGGGGAACCGGGGAGCTGTTTTTT. This translates into CASSPGTLGGTGELFF.

V gene TRBV7-2 combines with J gene TRBJ2-5; D unclear. Germline V gene sequence: CDR1 SGHTA, CDR2 FQGNSA. Trimming removed 0 bases from V and 1 base from J, with 12 bases in between. The CDR3 length is 16 residues. The CDR3 bases are TGTGCCAGCAGCTTAGCTGCAGTCATTTCCCAAGAGACCCAGTACTTC. Protein product: CASSLAAVISQETQYF.

The J gene is TRBJ2-4, the V gene TRBV2; either TRBD1 or TRBD2 may fit D (6 bases each). Germline V lookup: CDR1 SNHLY, CDR2 FYNNEI. V was pared by 10 bases and J by 8 bases, with 18 bases between. The CDR3 contains 13 residues. The DNA for the CDR3 is TGTGCCACTCATAGGGGGGTTCTCGACATTCAGTACTTC. Translating it yields CATHRGVLDIQYF.

The chain is built from TRBV27 and TRBJ1-5; possible D gene TRBD1, 6 bases. CDR1 MNHEY and CDR2 SMNVEV come from the germline V gene (reference sequence). The CDR3 covers 16 residues. Trimming pared 1 base from V and 2 bases from J, leaving 12 bases between. CDR3 DNA sequence: TGTGCCAGCAGTTTATTGGGGGCGAGGGGCAATCAGCCCCAGCATTTT. Its translation: CASSLLGARGNQPQHF.

The chain uses TRBV7-8 and TRBJ1-1; D unresolved. This CDR3 spans 13 amino acids. Trimming stripped 4 bases from V and 0 bases from J, with 6 bases between. The germline gives CDR1 SGHVS, CDR2 FQNEAQ. The CDR3 coding sequence is TGTGCCAGCAGCTCACGTATGAACACTGAAGCTTTCTTT. Residues: CASSSRMNTEAFF.

The chain joins TRBV6-1 to TRBJ1-3; D unclear. The CDR3 sequence is 11 residues long. V gave up 5 bases and J gave up 16 bases, with 15 bases separating them. Germline V gene data show CDR1 as MNHNS and CDR2 as SASEGT. CDR3 DNA: TGTGCCAGCAGTTACGGCAAGAGAAGCTATTTT. The encoded protein is CASSYGKRSYF.

J is TRBJ2-1 and V is TRBV27, with D possibly matching TRBD2 (6 bases). Germline V gives CDR1 MNHEY, CDR2 SMNVEV (reference sequence). The CDR3 extends over 17 amino acids. Trimming pared 0 bases from V and 0 bases from J, leaving 12 bases between. The CDR3 DNA is TGTGCCAGCAGTTTATCCGGGGACGGGAGCTCCTACAATGAGCAGTTCTTC. Encoded protein: CASSLSGDGSSYNEQFF.

This chain links TRBV14 with TRBJ2-1, with 13 bases lining up with TRBD2. The J segment lost 6 bases and the V segment lost 4 bases, leaving 3 bases of the junction unmatched. CDR3 length equals 15 residues. Germline lookup yields CDR1 SGHDN and CDR2 FVKESK. The CDR3 DNA sequence: TGTGCCAGCAGCCCACGACTAGCGGGGGGCAATGAGCAGTTCTTC. Amino acids: CASSPRLAGGNEQFF.

The CDR3 coding sequence is TGTGCCAGCAGGGAAGCAGCCGGGGGCCTGTACACTGAAGCTTTCTTT. This encodes CASREAAGGLYTEAFF. The chain recombines TRBV5-5 with TRBJ1-1; D might be TRBD1 (6 bases). Germline V gives CDR1 SGHKS, CDR2 YYEKEE (reference sequence). Between the trimmed V and J ends, which lost 5 bases and 3 bases, there was a span of 20 bases. This CDR3 has 16 residues.

Concerning this clone: This CDR3 is missing its conserved last phenylalanine or tryptophan, likely due to a read error. The chain has TRBV6-5 and TRBJ1-2, with TRBD1 matching over 7 bases. CDR3 length: 13 amino acids. CDR1 and CDR2 from the germline V gene are MNHEY and SVGAGI. With V trimmed by 8 bases and J by 5 bases, 8 bases remained unmatched. In DNA form, the CDR3 reads TGTGCCAGCTATGACAGGGATGCTTATGGCTACACCCTC. Translating gives CASYDRDAYGYTL.

This clone has a single count. The J gene is TRBJ2-7, the V gene TRBV2; 8 bases fit TRBD1. The trim removed 5 bases at V and 6 bases at J, leaving 9 bases unmatched. Germline V lookup: CDR1 SNHLY, CDR2 FYNNEI. CDR3 length: 14 residues. The CDR3 region has the DNA TGTGCCAGCAGTAAAAGGACAGGGCTCGGCGAGCAGTACGTC. Its translation: CASSKRTGLGEQYV.

V usage is TRBV7-2 and J usage is TRBJ1-1, with no clear D. Looked up from germline, CDR1 is SGHTA and CDR2 is FQGNSA. This CDR3 has 14 amino acids. Trimming left V 2 bases short and J 5 bases short, with 12 bases between. In DNA form, the CDR3 reads TGTGCCAGCAGCTTAAAAATGCGGACGACTGAAGCTTTCTTT. Translated, it gives CASSLKMRTTEAFF.

The chain is built from TRBV2 and TRBJ2-6; 8 nucleotides match TRBD2. The CDR3 totals 16 residues. With 8 bases clipped from V and 0 bases from J, the junction kept 6 bases outside the gene matches. Germline V lookup: CDR1 SNHLY, CDR2 FYNNEI. The CDR3 DNA reads as TGTGCCAGCGGGACGGGGGGGATCTCTGGGGCCAACGTCCTGACTTTC. Protein sequence: CASGTGGISGANVLTF.

The chain has TRBV27 and TRBJ1-2; tentatively, D is TRBD1 (5 bases). Trimming removed 3 bases from V and 6 bases from J, with 8 bases in between. Germline lookup yields CDR1 MNHEY and CDR2 SMNVEV (reference sequence). The CDR3 is 12 residues long. CDR3 loop: CASSFPGNGYTF. The CDR3 DNA follows: TGTGCCAGCAGTTTTCCAGGGAATGGCTACACCTTC.

The chain joins TRBV6-1 to TRBJ1-1; no firm D call. V was clipped by 1 base and J by 3 bases, with 12 bases between them. CDR1 is MNHNS, CDR2 SASEGT, per germline. This CDR3 contains 15 residues. This CDR3 reads CASSEGSMLDTEAFF. The DNA for the CDR3 is TGTGCCAGCAGTGAAGGGTCCATGCTGGACACTGAAGCTTTCTTT.

The chain employs TRBV27 and TRBJ1-6, with D perhaps TRBD1 (5 bases). Germline-derived CDR1 and CDR2 are MNHEY and SMNVEV (reference sequence). Trimming pared 3 bases from V and 7 bases from J, leaving 7 bases between. The CDR3 runs to 13 residues. CDR3 residues: CASSFWGNSPLHF. The CDR3 DNA is TGTGCCAGCAGTTTTTGGGGGAATTCACCCCTCCACTTT.

This clone has only a few counts. This sequence joins TRBV6-1 and TRBJ2-1, with no clear D. The CDR3 is 12 residues long. The germline V gene encodes CDR1 MNHNS and CDR2 SASEGT. V shed 3 bases and J shed 6 bases, with 6 bases lying between them. The CDR3 DNA follows: TGTGCCAGCAGTGATCAGGTCAATGAGCAGTTCTTC. Its protein is CASSDQVNEQFF.

This clone is medium-sized (0.01 to 0.1%) within its sample. V is TRBV7-9 and J is TRBJ1-2; D gene ambiguous. Trimming removed 2 bases from V and 5 bases from J, with 9 bases in between. The CDR3 sequence is 13 residues long. CDR1 and CDR2 (germline): SEHNR, FQNEAQ (reference sequence). The CDR3 bases are TGTGCCAGCAGCTTATACGGATTATATGGCTACACCTTC. Its translation: CASSLYGLYGYTF.